This TCR beta chain was identified during a study of human T cells and chemical hapten exposure. Study overall: Patients' scalps got diphenylcyclopropenone weekly throughout the approximately 25-week study.

This clonotype was detected only a few times. Described time point: pre-sensitization, week 0. The treatment is: therapeutic diphenylcyclopropenone sensitization with weekly scalp DPC. Every donor had alopecia and was 18 to 70 years old; all were suitable for DPC. Attachment of unique molecular identifiers to individual cDNA molecules was performed in the library. MiXCR, applied by TCRdb to the RACE reads, yields one record per CDR3 protein. The sample consists of roughly 40,000 distinct CDR3 sequences, 10% to 13% of them appearing once. The source of this sequence is a man aged 30-40 years with alopecia areata. Some clones in this sample may be carry-over from other donors' samples. The material sequenced was whole blood, taken in connection with sensitization to the hapten diphenylcyclopropenone (DPC).

The CDR3 DNA follows: TGTGCCAGCAGTCAGTGGGGGGATAGCAATCAGCCCCAGCATTTT. Protein product: CASSQWGDSNQPQHF. The chain carries TRBV7-7 and TRBJ1-5, with D possibly being TRBD1 (5 bases). The CDR3 sequence is 15 residues long. Germline CDR1 and CDR2: SSHAT and FNYEAQ (reference sequence). V was shortened by 6 bases and J by 0 bases, with 12 bases between the two germline ends.